This TCR beta chain was recovered during a study of shared clonotypes between healthy human individuals. Study results and limitations: Sample collection involved blood only; tissue repertoires are likely different.

Original analysis: As immunoSEQ supplied junction-only sequences (without quality scores), filtering differed. Clones were read by immunoSEQ multiplex PCR, and TCRdb kept only the in-frame ones, dropping some. Clonal size and the V and J genes are those of that table, whereas D and trimming came from the DNA. There are approximately 980,000 clones in the sample; over 75% occur only once, and approximately 1.5% lies in the top ten. On this clone: Its antigen is not known.

Germline-derived CDR1 and CDR2 are SGHRS and YFSETQ. The CDR3 length is 13 residues. V lost 7 bases and J 1 base, leaving 10 bases between the germline ends. The V gene is TRBV5-1, the J gene TRBJ2-3; D perhaps matches TRBD1 (5 bases). This TCR was sampled from a young man in good health. Material: memory CD4+ T cells sorted from blood. Subset noted: CD45RA-negative fraction. In DNA form, the CDR3 reads TGCGCCAGCTCGGTCAGGGGCACAGATACGCAGTATTTT. This sequence encodes CASSVRGTDTQYF.